The present TCR beta chain was sequenced within a study of blood T cell repertoires in COVID-19 (dated by TCRdb to between 2020 and 2021). Describing the broader study: Collaborator samples came from the United States, Italy and Spain and covered acute and convalescent phases of COVID-19. The prospective study material was composed of cDNA or gDNA derived from T cells, B-cell-depleted T cells, or PBMCs. Deeply sampled blood TCRbeta repertoires from subjects exposed to, actively infected with, or recovered from COVID-19 were included in the dataset. The repertoires were released in a freely available public database meant as a resource for research on the immune response to SARS-CoV-2. Samples were obtained from the ongoing ImmuneRACE study (first 160 participants) and from about 1,300 subjects provided by 6 global collaborators. Nearly every sample came with metadata listing a de-identified subject ID, COVID-19 status, age in years and sex. Where HLA class I and class II types were available, the types were taken from metadata supplied by the sample provider, not from assay-based typing.

In the germline V gene (reference sequence), CDR1 corresponds to MNHNY and CDR2 to SVGAGI. Relative to germline, V is missing 0 bases and J is missing 8 bases, with 10 bases of the junction outside any gene match. Inclusive of the bounding cysteine and phenylalanine, the CDR3 is 15 residues long. Only the CDR3 portion is preserved as DNA: 45 bases, with reading frame beginning at the first base. The immunoSEQ Assay, a bias-controlled multiplex PCR, was used to amplify TCRbeta CDR3 regions from genomic DNA. On the authors' methods: Nucleated cell counts per sample were estimated from amplification of reference gene primers within the assay. To quantify the absolute abundance of each unique TCRbeta CDR3 rearrangement, sequence reads were collapsed and filtered. For each sample, productive Simpson clonality was calculated as the square root of Simpson's diversity index across productive rearrangements. TCRdb mirrors the immuneACCESS table, restricted to in-frame sequences. Some clones are absent from its copies; in checked studies, under half trace to an unresolved V gene, and the reason for the others is unknown. V and J calls and clone size are given by that table; D and trimming were obtained from the DNA. The sample records around 250,000 clones, about 86% of which are singletons. Of the sample, 3.6% falls within the top ten clones.

About this clone itself: Its specific antigen is unknown. The input lacks base qualities; no much larger clone sits a single base away.

What the study reported, not specific to this receptor: Clinical and demographic metadata were provided uncurated, with the amount varying by source and participant.

Collaborating institutions collected whole blood in K2EDTA tubes following their own protocols. For TCRbeta analysis, collaborators shipped samples as frozen whole blood, isolated PBMCs, or DNA extracted from either of those sample types. The specimen was peripheral blood. The chain links TRBV6-6 with TRBJ2-7; 7 of the junction bases match TRBD1. The receptor was isolated from a man aged 18-30 years with active or convalescent COVID-19. The CDR3 protein is CASSYSAPQGEKQYF. The DNA sequence is as follows: TGTGCCAGCAGTTACTCAGCCCCCCAGGGGGAAAAGCAGTACTTC.